Below are 8 T cell receptor beta chains sequenced from a single sample in a study of T-cell memory formation after mild COVID-19. TCRdb called the 5' RACE reads again in MiXCR, with one record for every CDR3 protein. Seen here are around 260,000 distinct CDR3 sequences, around 15% observed once, and the top ten hold 20% to 25%. The sequencing sample was made of PBMCs or a T cell subset sorted from them (not recorded which). Receptor source: a man younger than 35 who had mild COVID-19 (a few samples of this study predate the infection). Cell type and time point are not known.

This clonotype showed up just a few times. This chain connects TRBV12-3 or TRBV12-4 to TRBJ2-3; possibly TRBD1 for D (6 bases). CDR3 length: 15 residues. Trimming left V 3 bases short and J 0 bases short, with 10 bases between. This chain's CDR3 is CASSFPGASTDTQYF. CDR3 sequence (DNA): TGTGCCAGCAGTTTTCCAGGGGCTAGCACAGATACGCAGTATTTT.

This chain uses TRBV6-5 with TRBJ2-7; D remains unclear. The CDR3 sequence is 12 residues long. Germline V gives CDR1 MNHEY, CDR2 SVGAGI. V dropped 5 bases and J dropped 5 bases, with 10 bases sitting between them. CDR3 in amino acids: CASSPGANEQYF. In DNA form, the CDR3 reads TGTGCCAGCAGTCCCGGCGCCAACGAGCAGTACTTC.

The chain couples TRBV10-3 to TRBJ2-5, with 8 bases lining up with TRBD1. Germline loops: CDR1 ENHRY, CDR2 SYGVKD. The CDR3 sequence is 13 residues long. V shed 4 bases and J 5 bases; nucleotides not matched to a gene: 3. In nucleotides, the CDR3 is TGTGCCATCAGTGTCCGGGACAGGGAGACCCAGTACTTC. Translation gives CAISVRDRETQYF.

The rearrangement links TRBV5-1 to TRBJ2-1; TRBD1 matches 7 bases. The J segment lost 5 bases and the V segment lost 6 bases, leaving 8 bases of the junction unmatched. Germline V gene data show CDR1 as SGHRS and CDR2 as YFSETQ. The CDR3 totals 14 residues. CDR3 protein: CASTPGQRHNEQFF. As DNA, the CDR3 is TGCGCCAGCACCCCGGGACAGAGACACAATGAGCAGTTCTTC. The entire variable domain, with the rest obtained from reference TRBV5-1 and TRBJ2-1, is as follows: KAGVTQTPRYLIKTRGQQVTLSCSPISGHRSVSWYQQTPGQGLQFLFEYFSETQRNKGNFPGRFSGRQFSNSRSEMNVSTLELGDSALYLCASTPGQRHNEQFFGPGTRLTVL.

This rearrangement joins TRBV9 to TRBJ2-7; D unclear. The CDR3 totals 13 residues. The V and J ends lost 4 bases and 3 bases respectively, with 11 bases between them. Per germline, CDR1 SGDLS and CDR2 YYNGEE. The CDR3 region is CASSKGLYYEQYF. The DNA for the CDR3 is TGTGCCAGCAGCAAAGGGCTTTACTACGAGCAGTACTTC.

This clonotype appeared many times. This rearrangement joins TRBV12-3 or TRBV12-4 to TRBJ2-1; a weak D match, TRBD2 (6 bases). CDR3 length equals 16 residues. Trimming took off 7 bases at V and 2 bases at J, with 18 bases between the two ends. The CDR3 loop reads CASKNAGLLPYNEQFF. CDR3 bases: TGTGCCAGCAAGAACGCGGGACTGCTTCCCTACAATGAGCAGTTCTTC.

V gene TRBV20-1 combines with J gene TRBJ2-7; 8 bases agree with TRBD1. The V gene end was trimmed by 6 bases and the J gene end by 4 bases; junction bases not matched to a gene: 11. Germline CDR1 reads DFQATT; CDR2 reads SNEGSKA (reference sequence). The CDR3 totals 14 residues. CDR3 residues: CSAEQGGEGYEQYV. The CDR3 coding sequence is TGCAGTGCGGAACAGGGGGGAGAGGGTTACGAGCAGTACGTC.

The CDR3 spells CSARALGGQEKLFF. The CDR3 DNA is TGCAGTGCTAGAGCCCTGGGGGGCCAAGAAAAACTGTTTTTT. This chain joins TRBV20-1 and TRBJ1-4; a weak D match, TRBD1 (6 bases). Trimming stripped 1 base from V and 8 bases from J, with 14 bases between. The CDR3 runs 14 residues. Germline V gene data show CDR1 as DFQATT and CDR2 as SNEGSKA (reference sequence).